The sequence of this T cell receptor beta chain was determined in a study of tumor-infiltrating lymphocytes in primary liver carcinoma. Study as a whole: Ages ranged from 30 to 69, with HCC or mixed HCC-cholangiocarcinoma.

Without any cell sorting, about 19-30 mg of bulk tissue yielded co-extracted RNA and DNA. There were five separate regions sampled from each tumor. The input was around 0.5 ug total RNA; TCR beta cDNA was made from it with a constant-region primer. Construction of TCR beta libraries relied on three successive nested multiplex PCR rounds employing slightly modified ARM-PCR. Rounds one and two of PCR, each of roughly 11 cycles, were primed with TRBV1-TRBV30 forward primers and a C-beta reverse primer. Each CDR3 protein gets one entry after TCRdb re-called the multiplex PCR reads with MiXCR. The repertoire holds 90,000 to 150,000 distinct CDR3 sequences, with around two thirds as singletons. General study points: Just about 7-24% of leading clones were found in every one of five regions. Tumor-adjacent and tumor-blood pairs shared less of their repertoires than tumor region pairs shared.

This CDR3 region has 13 residues. Germline V gene lookup returns CDR1 SQVTM and CDR2 ANQGSEA. Note on this clonotype: The antigen remains undetermined. A much larger clone differs from this one at a single base, so this may be a read error.

Sequenced material: liver tumor tissue from sampling region 1. Subset meaning: tumor region T1, superior pole. This clonotype originated in a woman aged 60-70 years with primary liver carcinoma and hepatitis B virus infection. The V gene is TRBV29-1, the J gene TRBJ2-5; a possible D gene is TRBD2 (7 bases). The CDR3 DNA is TGCAGCGTGGGGGCTAGCGGACAAGAGATCCAGTACTTC. Translation: CSVGASGQEIQYF.